These T cell receptor beta chains were read from a single sample in a study of blood T cells in healthy people across ages. TCRdb used MiXCR to reprocess the 5' RACE reads, holding one entry per CDR3 protein. The table records 1 million or so distinct CDR3 sequences, almost 25% of them present only once. These data were also filed under a second study, of T cells of mothers and their children.

The sequencing sample was made of blood. The source is a girl aged 2 to 9 in good health. The conserved cysteine and the conserved F or W are not part of the CDR3 here. The order of the fields is clone size, D gene, V gene, CDR3 protein. D genes are given only for firm matches. Expanded clones are given a class, and other clones once, few, many or no size at all.

>few|.|TRBV29-1
SVEGLESGEQY
>.|.|TRBV3-1
ASSQFVRNTQY
>few|.|TRBV29-1
SVERGTDEKLF
>.|.|TRBV20-1
SATDSRSYNEQF
>few|.|TRBV4-3
ASSQDIEGASYGYT
>.|.|TRBV18
ASSPKDPGEAF
>.|.|TRBV7-8
ASSLESGSTTTYNSPLH
>.|.|TRBV4-1
ASRFRGDAGELF
>few|TRBD1|TRBV29-1
SGQTGAGGYT
>.|.|TRBV9
ASSVVSGDYGYT
>.|.|TRBV7-2
ASSLERSEAF
>few|TRBD1|TRBV7-2
ASSFSGTGDNYGYT
>.|.|TRBV28
ASTLNAGWGNYGYT
>few|.|TRBV12-3/TRBV12-4
ASSLEGVNEKLF
>.|.|TRBV12-3/TRBV12-4
ASSFYSSSYNEQF
>many|.|TRBV13
ASSLAGGYT
>few|.|TRBV10-3
AISEFGGSEKLF
>.|.|TRBV28
ASSSRLGYNEQF
>few|.|TRBV6-6
ASSYLGPRGNEQY
>once|TRBD2|TRBV20-1
SASPGSSGGNYDQETQY
>few|TRBD1|TRBV24-1
ATSWDRSPEQF
>.|.|TRBV2
ASNLAGDEQF
>.|.|TRBV29-1
SVGKEAKNIQY
>.|TRBD1|TRBV12-3/TRBV12-4
ASAPHGQGAKETQY
>.|.|TRBV6-5
ASSHRTVNTEAF
>.|.|TRBV7-6
ASSLGGAENEQY
>few|.|TRBV2
ASSDPGIQETQY
>.|.|TRBV19
ASSIEQRNQPQH
>few|.|TRBV4-1
ASSPHNTDTQY
>few|.|TRBV29-1
SVGWYNEELF
>few|.|TRBV7-2
ASSFEFSTDTQY
>few|.|TRBV7-9
ASSNPQDSHLEQF
>few|.|TRBV2
ASSEAGALNTEAF
>.|TRBD1|TRBV12-5
AREQGPKEANEKLF
>.|TRBD1|TRBV6-5
ASSRQGPDTEAF
>few|.|TRBV6-5
ASSSALGENQPQH
>few|.|TRBV24-1
ATGSQFSGGTGELF
>few|.|TRBV7-9
ASSRPVGQETQY
>.|.|TRBV9
ASSVGQLLSYKQY
>once|.|TRBV7-9
ASSPIAETQY
>.|.|TRBV6-2/TRBV6-3
ASRGDEDSNQPQH
>.|.|TRBV7-9
ASSYPGLAYNEQL